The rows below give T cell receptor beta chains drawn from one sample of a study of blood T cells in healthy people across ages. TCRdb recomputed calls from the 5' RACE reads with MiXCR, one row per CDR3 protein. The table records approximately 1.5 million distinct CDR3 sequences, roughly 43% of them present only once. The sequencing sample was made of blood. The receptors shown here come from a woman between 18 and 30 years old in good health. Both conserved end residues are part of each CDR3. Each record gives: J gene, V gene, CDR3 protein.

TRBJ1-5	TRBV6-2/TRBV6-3	CASSSDRQGWNQPQHF
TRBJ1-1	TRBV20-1	CSATDGMNTEAFF
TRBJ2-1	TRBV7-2	CASTTLTFNEQFF
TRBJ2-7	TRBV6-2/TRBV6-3	CASSYGTALYEQYF
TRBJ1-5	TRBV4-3	CASSQGFGLPNQPQHF
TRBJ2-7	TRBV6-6	CASREAGGEQYF
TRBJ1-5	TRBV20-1	CSAQNRERGNQPQHF
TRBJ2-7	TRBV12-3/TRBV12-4	CASSRTSGDPYEQYF
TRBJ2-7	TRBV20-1	CSAREDFSYEQYF
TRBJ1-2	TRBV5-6	CASMADRGILNYGYTF
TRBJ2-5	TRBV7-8	CASSLRQYQETQYF
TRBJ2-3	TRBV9	CASSPEGGHTQYF
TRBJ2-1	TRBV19	CASSPGGPYNEQFF
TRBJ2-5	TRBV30	CAWDGGLGGETQYF
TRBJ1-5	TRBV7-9	CASSLGRGHDNQPQHF
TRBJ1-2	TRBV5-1	CASNDVPGTNYGYTF
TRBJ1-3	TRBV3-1	CASSQARLGNTIYF
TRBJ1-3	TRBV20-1	CSARDRQSSGNTIYF
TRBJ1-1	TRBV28	CASSNGGGRNTEAFF
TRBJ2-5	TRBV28	CASSSWTSGEETQYF
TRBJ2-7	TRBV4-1	CASSQATNEQYF
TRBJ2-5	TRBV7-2	CASSLRGLGQETQYF
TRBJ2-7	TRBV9	CASSVGFSAGHKYEQYF
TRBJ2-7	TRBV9	CASSVGVYEQYF
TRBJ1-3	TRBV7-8	CASSPLTPRSGNTIYF
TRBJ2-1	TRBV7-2	CASSLAGGQIQETQFF
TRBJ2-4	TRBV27	CASSSLLNIQYF
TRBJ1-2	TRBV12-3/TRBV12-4	CASSLVVAGWGYTF
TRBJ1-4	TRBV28	CASSTYREKLFF
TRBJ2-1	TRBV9	CASSVGGGGAPYNEQFF
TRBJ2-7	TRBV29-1	CSVEYVAGGYYEQYF
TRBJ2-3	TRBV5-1	CASIEAGGSTDTQYF
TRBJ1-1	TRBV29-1	CSGGTTNTEAFF
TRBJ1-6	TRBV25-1	CASSANRGRLVTSPLHF